This TCR beta chain was documented in a study of OX40 agonist ivuxolimab in advanced cancers. Study details: Head and neck, renal cell, melanoma or hepatocellular carcinoma were the cancers that dose-escalation patients had.

Assay used: immunoSEQ multiplex PCR; TCRdb lists only in-frame clones, some missing. The sample holds around 60,000 clones, 75% to 95% seen once. The CDR3 is made up of 17 amino acids. In germline, CDR1 is LNHNV, CDR2 YYDKDF (reference sequence). V was pared by 5 bases and J by 8 bases, with 25 bases between. Here the sequenced sample was CD4+ or CD8+ T cells sorted from blood, taken in a trial of the OX40 agonist ivuxolimab. The sequence was obtained from an adult with an advanced solid tumor such as melanoma, head and neck, liver or kidney cancer. V usage is TRBV15 and J usage is TRBJ1-5; possible D gene TRBD1, 5 bases. CDR3: CATSPGARDWATEPQHF. CDR3 coding DNA: TGTGCCACCAGCCCCGGGGCTCGGGATTGGGCGACCGAGCCCCAGCATTTT.